The 30 T cell receptor beta chains presented below share a single source sample, sequenced in a study of CD4 T cells in relation to SARS-CoV-2 and coronaviruses. The unexposed donors gave CD4+ T cells in about 2010-2019, prior to COVID-19. The cells were cultured for about ten days before CD4+ T cells were isolated. The data were produced by immunoSEQ multiplex PCR, yet TCRdb's version contains in-frame clones alone and is incomplete. The sample holds approximately 20,000 clones, over 70% seen once. Their antigen targets remain unknown. The sequencing input was CD4+ T cells from PBMCs, cultured in vitro. The receptor set was obtained from a human donor in good health.

The chain links TRBV19 to TRBJ2-7, with 11 bases fitting TRBD1. Germline CDR1 LNHDA, CDR2 SQIVND (reference sequence). CDR3 length: 16 residues. J gave up 0 bases and V 3 bases, and 4 bases lay outside the gene matches. The CDR3 DNA reads TGTGCCAGTAGTATCGGGACAGGGGGTCCCTCCTACGAGCAGTACTTC. Its protein product is CASSIGTGGPSYEQYF. Looking up the rest from reference TRBV19 and TRBJ2-7 gives the full variable domain: DGGITQSPKYLFRKEGQNVTLSCEQNLNHDAMYWYRQDPGQGLRLIYYSQIVNDFQKGDIAEGYSVSREKKESFPLTVTSAQKNPTAFYLCASSIGTGGPSYEQYFGPGTRLTVT.

The chain employs TRBV18 and TRBJ1-4; 7 bases match TRBD1. Per the germline V gene, CDR1 is KGHSH and CDR2 is LQKENI. V trimming: 2 bases; J trimming: 3 bases; junction bases outside the gene matches: 6. There are 16 residues in the CDR3. CDR3: CASSPSRDRPNEKLFF. The CDR3 nucleotides read TGTGCCAGCTCACCAAGTAGGGACAGACCTAATGAAAAACTGTTTTTT.

The J gene is TRBJ1-5, the V gene TRBV5-8, with no clear D. The CDR3 is 14 residues long. Deletions cut 3 bases from V and 0 bases from J, with 7 bases between. The germline V gene encodes CDR1 SGHTS and CDR2 YDEGEE. The CDR3: CASSSDYSNQPQHF. In DNA, the CDR3 is TGTGCCAGCAGCTCAGATTATAGCAATCAGCCCCAGCATTTT.

V usage is TRBV9 and J usage is TRBJ1-6, with a weak D call TRBD1 (5 bases). V was pared by 0 bases and J by 8 bases, with 12 bases between. Germline lookup yields CDR1 SGDLS and CDR2 YYNGEE. The CDR3 spans 15 residues. The CDR3 coding sequence is TGTGCCAGCAGCGTAGAAAGTGGGGGACATTCACCCCTCCACTTT. Translated: CASSVESGGHSPLHF. The full variable domain, its missing parts supplied by reference TRBV9 and TRBJ1-6, is DSGVTQTPKHLITATGQRVTLRCSPRSGDLSVYWYQQSLDQGLQFLIQYYNGEERAKGNILERFSAQQFPDLHSELNLSSLELGDSALYFCASSVESGGHSPLHFGNGTRLTVT.

The chain links TRBV5-1 to TRBJ2-3; D unclear. Germline V gene sequence: CDR1 SGHRS, CDR2 YFSETQ. Trimming left V 4 bases short and J 0 bases short, with 15 bases between. The CDR3 length is 16 residues. The CDR3 loop reads CASSRGESPSTDTQYF. DNA of the CDR3: TGCGCCAGCAGCCGAGGAGAGTCCCCTAGCACAGATACGCAGTATTTT.

This clone appeared a few times. This chain joins TRBV5-1 and TRBJ1-2; D might be TRBD1 (6 bases). The CDR3 contains 13 residues. CDR1 is SGHRS, CDR2 YFSETQ, per germline. V was trimmed by 4 bases and J by 1 base, leaving 8 bases between them. For the CDR3, the DNA is TGCGCCAGCAGCGAGGGGGGTAACTATGGCTACACCTTC. Its translation is CASSEGGNYGYTF.

V and J are TRBV4-3 and TRBJ2-3; D may correspond to TRBD1 or TRBD2 (7 bases each). This CDR3 region has 17 residues. Trimming stripped 4 bases from V and 2 bases from J, with 19 bases between. Germline assignment: CDR1 LGHNA and CDR2 YSLEER. The CDR3 is CASSPSGGRGFTDTQYF. CDR3 coding DNA: TGCGCCAGCAGCCCCTCAGGGGGGAGGGGTTTCACAGATACGCAGTATTTT.

This clone was found a few times. The V and J genes are TRBV4-1 and TRBJ1-2; 9 bases map to TRBD1. The CDR3 loop spans 17 amino acids. With 0 bases clipped from V and 4 bases from J, the junction kept 9 bases outside the gene matches. Germline V CDR1 and CDR2: MGHRA, YSYEKL. CDR3 sequence (DNA): TGCGCCAGCAGCCAAGATACCGGGACAGGGACAACCTATGGCTACACCTTC. Its protein is CASSQDTGTGTTYGYTF.

The chain links TRBV7-8 to TRBJ1-5, with 8 bases aligning to TRBD1. This CDR3 region has 15 residues. Germline assignment: CDR1 SGHVS and CDR2 FQNEAQ. After removal of 2 bases from V and 1 base from J, the junction contained 1 base not matched to a gene. The CDR3: CASSLTGGSNQPQHF. The DNA for the CDR3 is TGTGCCAGCAGCTTAACAGGGGGGAGCAATCAGCCCCAGCATTTT.

V gene TRBV19 combines with J gene TRBJ2-3, with 8 bases aligning to TRBD2. After removal of 5 bases from V and 2 bases from J, the junction contained 6 bases not matched to a gene. Germline CDR1 is LNHDA and CDR2 is SQIVND (reference sequence). The CDR3 is 15 residues long. CDR3 DNA sequence: TGTGCCAGTAGTCCGCGACTAGCGACCACAGATACGCAGTATTTT. Amino acids: CASSPRLATTDTQYF.

The CDR3 DNA sequence: TGTGCCAGCAGCCAGACTCCCAACTCTGGAAACACCATATATTTT. This sequence encodes CASSQTPNSGNTIYF. V is TRBV3-1 (or the pseudogene TRBV3-2) and J is TRBJ1-3; D remains ambiguous. Trimming cost V 3 bases and J 0 bases, with 9 bases left between them. Germline values: CDR1 LGHDT, CDR2 YNNKEL (reference sequence). The CDR3 consists of 15 residues.

The rearrangement joins TRBV3-1 (or the pseudogene TRBV3-2) to TRBJ1-2; tentative D call: TRBD1 (5 bases). The germline V gene encodes CDR1 LGHDT and CDR2 YNNKEL (reference sequence). There are 14 residues in the CDR3. V was clipped by 4 bases and J by 9 bases, with 18 bases between them. CDR3 sequence: CASSPEWAGKSYTF. CDR3 bases: TGTGCCAGCAGCCCCGAATGGGCAGGGAAGAGCTACACCTTC.

J is TRBJ1-4 and V is TRBV30; 9 bases fit TRBD1. Trimming cost V 5 bases and J 5 bases; bases outside gene matches: 3. CDR1 GTSNPN and CDR2 SVGIG come from the germline V gene (reference sequence). The CDR3 has 13 amino acids. DNA of the CDR3: TGTGCCTGGGCCGGGACAGGGAATGAAAAACTGTTTTTT. Its protein is CAWAGTGNEKLFF.

The rearrangement links TRBV11-2 to TRBJ2-2; no clear D. The V gene lost 4 bases and the J gene lost 7 bases, with 10 bases spanning the gap. The CDR3 totals 13 residues. The germline V gene encodes CDR1 SGHAT and CDR2 FQNNGV. In DNA form, the CDR3 reads TGTGCCAGCAGCTCCGACCTGGGCGGGGAGCTGTTTTTT. This sequence encodes CASSSDLGGELFF.

This clone has only one observation. The V call is TRBV7-2, the J call TRBJ1-1; D gene ambiguous. The CDR3 runs to 14 residues. Germline V gene data show CDR1 as SGHTA and CDR2 as FQGNSA. The V end lost 3 bases, the J end lost 1 base, and 9 bases lay between the germline ends. The CDR3 sequence: CASSFGNGNTEAFF. The CDR3 DNA sequence: TGTGCCAGCAGCTTCGGGAACGGGAACACTGAAGCTTTCTTT.

J is TRBJ1-2 and V is TRBV7-9; D possibly corresponds to TRBD1 (5 bases). Germline assignment: CDR1 SEHNR and CDR2 FQNEAQ (reference sequence). The ends were cut back, 3 bases at V and 8 bases at J, with 7 bases in the middle. The CDR3 is 11 residues long. The CDR3 reads CASSLGGGYTF. The DNA of the CDR3 is TGTGCCAGCAGCTTGGGGGGAGGCTACACCTTC.

V and J are TRBV19 and TRBJ2-7; 9 positions match TRBD2. With V trimmed by 7 bases and J by 2 bases, 24 bases remained unmatched. Germline assignment: CDR1 LNHDA and CDR2 SQIVND (reference sequence). The CDR3 is 20 residues long. CDR3 sequence reads: CASTAEVGLAGSFRAYEQYF. CDR3 DNA sequence: TGTGCCAGTACCGCCGAGGTGGGTCTAGCGGGAAGCTTTCGGGCCTACGAGCAGTACTTC.

The chain recombines TRBV10-3 with TRBJ2-3, with TRBD2 identical over 9 bases. The trim removed 3 bases at V and 6 bases at J, leaving 4 bases unmatched. The CDR3 is made up of 14 amino acids. Germline-derived CDR1 and CDR2 are ENHRY and SYGVKD. DNA for the CDR3: TGTGCCATCAGTGATCTAGCGGGGAGGGATACGCAGTATTTT. Its translation: CAISDLAGRDTQYF.

The genes are TRBV7-9 and TRBJ2-3; unclear D gene. The germline gives CDR1 SEHNR, CDR2 FQNEAQ (reference sequence). Between the trimmed V and J ends, which lost 3 bases and 8 bases, there was a span of 9 bases. This CDR3 contains 12 residues. CDR3 loop: CASSFGGVTQYF. For the CDR3, the DNA is TGTGCCAGCAGCTTCGGCGGCGTTACGCAGTATTTT.

This sequence joins TRBV6-5 and TRBJ1-6; D is undetermined. Germline-derived CDR1 and CDR2 are MNHEY and SVGAGI. CDR3 size: 14 residues. With 1 base removed from V and 6 bases from J, the gap between germline ends came to 7 bases. The CDR3: CASSYFSFNSPLHF. The CDR3 bases are TGTGCCAGCAGTTACTTTAGCTTTAATTCACCCCTCCACTTT.

This clone has a handful of counts. The chain is built from TRBV28 and TRBJ1-2, with a tentative D call TRBD1 (5 bases). In germline, CDR1 is MDHEN, CDR2 SYDVKM. Trimming stripped 5 bases from V and 1 base from J, with 8 bases between. This CDR3 has 13 amino acids. CDR3 loop: CASSARDNYGYTF. The DNA for the CDR3 is TGTGCCAGCAGTGCCAGGGATAACTATGGCTACACCTTC.

The chain recombines TRBV5-6 with TRBJ2-2; D is undetermined. Between the trimmed V and J ends, which lost 0 bases and 8 bases, there was a span of 8 bases. The CDR3 covers 13 residues. The germline gives CDR1 SGHDT, CDR2 YYEEEE. In DNA, the CDR3 is TGTGCCAGCAGCTTGGTCATCTCTGGGGAGCTGTTTTTT. This translates into CASSLVISGELFF. Variable domain in full (rest from reference TRBV5-6 and TRBJ2-2): DAGVTQSPTHLIKTRGQQVTLRCSPKSGHDTVSWYQQALGQGPQFIFQYYEEEERQRGNFPDRFSGHQFPNYSSELNVNALLLGDSALYLCASSLVISGELFFGEGSRLTVL.

The chain recombines TRBV6-1 with TRBJ2-2; D is unresolved. Germline CDR1 MNHNS, CDR2 SASEGT. The CDR3 contains 14 residues. The germline V and J ends were trimmed by 0 bases and 5 bases, with 7 bases remaining between them. CDR3 bases: TGTGCCAGCAGTGAAGCCTGGAAAACCGGGGAGCTGTTTTTT. Encoded protein: CASSEAWKTGELFF.

The V gene is TRBV4-2, the J gene TRBJ2-1; 9 nucleotides match TRBD1. The germline V gene encodes CDR1 LGHNA and CDR2 YNFKEQ. The V and J ends lost 2 bases and 8 bases, in that order; junction bases with no gene match: 10. The CDR3 covers 16 residues. The CDR3 loop is CASSQTRQGGLDEQFF. The CDR3, as DNA: TGTGCCAGCAGCCAAACAAGACAGGGGGGTCTGGATGAGCAGTTCTTC.

The chain has TRBV29-1 and TRBJ1-5, with D hard to call. This CDR3 comprises 14 residues. Deletions cut 4 bases from V and 3 bases from J, with 13 bases between. Germline V gene sequence: CDR1 SQVTM, CDR2 ANQGSEA. CDR3 sequence reads: CSVAEGGINQPQHF. The CDR3 DNA reads TGCAGCGTTGCCGAGGGAGGGATCAATCAGCCCCAGCATTTT.

This chain uses TRBV18 with TRBJ1-2; D might be TRBD1 (6 bases). The CDR3 extends over 14 amino acids. CDR1 KGHSH and CDR2 LQKENI come from the germline V gene. V was cut by 6 bases and J by 4 bases, with 15 bases left in between. The chain's CDR3 is CASSREGHFYGYTF. In nucleotides, the CDR3 is TGTGCCAGCTCCCGGGAGGGACACTTCTATGGCTACACCTTC. The whole variable domain, remainder taken from reference TRBV18 and TRBJ1-2, is NAGVMQNPRHLVRRRGQEARLRCSPMKGHSHVYWYRQLPEEGLKFMVYLQKENIIDESGMPKERFSAEFPKEGPSILRIQQVVRGDSAAYFCASSREGHFYGYTFGSGTRLTVV.

The CDR3 protein is CASSYSWGSNQPQHF. In DNA form, the CDR3 reads TGTGCCAGCAGTTACTCCTGGGGTAGCAATCAGCCCCAGCATTTT. The rearrangement joins TRBV6-2 or TRBV6-3 to TRBJ1-5, with D unclear. This CDR3 contains 15 residues. Germline CDR1 and CDR2: MNHEY and SVGEGT. The V end lost 0 bases, the J end lost 0 bases, and 6 bases lay between the germline ends.

The chain couples TRBV4-3 to TRBJ1-5; TRBD1 is a possible D gene (5 bases). Trimming took 0 bases from V and 6 from J, leaving 15 bases between them. This CDR3 comprises 16 residues. Germline loops: CDR1 LGHNA, CDR2 YSLEER. CDR3 in DNA: TGCGCCAGCAGCCAAGATTGGCAGGGTTGGAGTCAGCCCCAGCATTTT. Translated: CASSQDWQGWSQPQHF.

This clone was observed once. The chain employs TRBV5-1 and TRBJ2-3, with 9 bases fitting TRBD2. The CDR3 runs 16 residues. V trimming: 0 bases; J trimming: 5 bases; junction bases outside the gene matches: 7. Germline V gene data show CDR1 as SGHRS and CDR2 as YFSETQ. The CDR3 DNA reads as TGCGCCAGCAGCTTGGATCAGCGGGGGGCGGTAGATACGCAGTATTTT. Amino acids: CASSLDQRGAVDTQYF. The entire variable domain, with the rest obtained from reference TRBV5-1 and TRBJ2-3, is as follows: KAGVTQTPRYLIKTRGQQVTLSCSPISGHRSVSWYQQTPGQGLQFLFEYFSETQRNKGNFPGRFSGRQFSNSRSEMNVSTLELGDSALYLCASSLDQRGAVDTQYFGPGTRLTVL.

The V call is TRBV20-1, the J call TRBJ2-1; D is perhaps TRBD1 or TRBD2 (7 bases each). Per the germline V gene, CDR1 is DFQATT and CDR2 is SNEGSKA (reference sequence). V gave up 3 bases and J gave up 12 bases, with 27 bases separating them. The CDR3 spans 16 residues. This chain's CDR3 is CSASYRGRGSAGGQFF. CDR3 DNA: TGCAGTGCTAGTTATAGGGGGCGGGGGTCGGCCGGAGGGCAGTTCTTC.